This passage covers 8 T cell receptor beta chains from one sample sequenced in a study of technical replicates of blood from several donors. Measured with immunoSEQ multiplex PCR; TCRdb has only the in-frame clones, and not every one. Among about 85,000 clones, roughly 94% were seen once, and the ten largest hold approximately 0.27%. The sequenced sample consisted of T cells isolated from PBMCs. Receptors originate from a human donor in good health.

Here the CDR3 reads CASSILGEQYF. In DNA, the CDR3 is TGTGCCAGCTCGATTCTCGGCGAGCAGTACTTC. The chain is built from TRBV18 and TRBJ2-7; no clear D. The V end lost 6 bases, the J end lost 6 bases, and 9 bases lay between the germline ends. The CDR3 loop spans 11 amino acids. Per the germline V gene, CDR1 is KGHSH and CDR2 is LQKENI.

The chain combines TRBV28 with TRBJ1-5; the D is unclear. The length of the CDR3 is 18 residues. CDR1 and CDR2 from the germline V gene are MDHEN and SYDVKM. Between the trimmed V and J ends, which lost 2 bases and 0 bases, there was a span of 17 bases. The CDR3 is CASSLKITVTYSNQPQHF. The CDR3 DNA is TGTGCCAGCAGTTTAAAGATCACAGTAACTTATAGCAATCAGCCCCAGCATTTT.

The chain recombines TRBV28 with TRBJ1-1; weak D call: TRBD1 (5 bases). Germline V gene lookup returns CDR1 MDHEN and CDR2 SYDVKM. Trimming took 1 base from V and 10 from J, leaving 13 bases between them. The CDR3 totals 13 residues. DNA for the CDR3: TGTGCCAGCAGTTTATTAGGGGAACGCGGAGCTTTCTTT. Amino acid sequence: CASSLLGERGAFF.

This clone was observed a handful of times. The V gene is TRBV7-8, the J gene TRBJ2-1; 9 nucleotides line up with TRBD1. Germline trimming cut 2 bases from V and 8 bases from J; bases unmatched to any gene: 4. The CDR3 totals 14 residues. In germline, CDR1 is SGHVS, CDR2 FQNEAQ. CDR3 amino acids: CASSLTGGADEQFF. The CDR3 DNA sequence: TGTGCCAGCAGCTTAACAGGGGGCGCAGATGAGCAGTTCTTC.

This rearrangement joins TRBV4-2 to TRBJ2-7, with 8 bases that match TRBD2. Germline loops: CDR1 LGHNA, CDR2 YNFKEQ. This CDR3 has 16 amino acids. The V and J ends lost 4 bases and 3 bases, in that order; junction bases with no gene match: 11. The CDR3 spells CASSLAARSGVYEQYF. The CDR3 coding sequence is TGTGCCAGCAGCCTTGCCGCGCGTAGCGGGGTCTACGAGCAGTACTTC.

The count of this clone is one. V and J are TRBV2 and TRBJ2-1, with TRBD2 identical over 7 bases. Germline V CDR1 and CDR2: SNHLY, FYNNEI. The V segment lost 5 bases and the J segment 5 bases; nucleotides outside the gene matches: 12. This CDR3 is 16 amino acids long. The CDR3 region is CASSSFMREPHNEQFF. CDR3 coding DNA: TGTGCCAGCAGTTCCTTTATGCGGGAGCCCCACAATGAGCAGTTCTTC.

The chain combines TRBV12-5 with TRBJ2-5, with D possibly TRBD1 on 5 matching bases. CDR3 length: 19 residues. The V gene lost 5 bases and the J gene lost 2 bases, with 27 bases spanning the gap. CDR1 and CDR2 (germline): LGHNT, FRNRAP. In nucleotides, the CDR3 is TGTGCTAGTGGTCCCCCATGGGCAGGGAAGTCGTCCAGTCAAGAGACCCAGTACTTC. Translated, it gives CASGPPWAGKSSSQETQYF.

This chain connects TRBV7-9 to TRBJ2-7; D gene unclear. Germline V gene data show CDR1 as SEHNR and CDR2 as FQNEAQ (reference sequence). Trimming pared 5 bases from V and 8 bases from J, leaving 16 bases between. The CDR3 is 13 residues long. The CDR3 sequence: CASSPYPLSKQYF. The CDR3 DNA follows: TGTGCCAGCAGCCCTTACCCCCTATCGAAGCAGTACTTC.